The following is a T cell receptor beta chain sequence with its context. Its antigen remains unknown. These data originate in a study of OX40 agonist ivuxolimab in advanced cancers. Study summary: Aged roughly 23 to 90 with a mean of 60 years, they were around 83% male. Study results and limitations: In the 0.1 to 3.0 mg/kg range, CD4+ and CD8+ blood T cells had expanded clonally by week 6.

TCRdb keeps only in-frame clones here, not all; method: immunoSEQ multiplex PCR. Here the sample spans around 130,000 clones, around 93% being singletons. There are 14 residues in the CDR3. Germline V lookup: CDR1 SNHLY, CDR2 FYNNEI. V was cut by 5 bases and J by 0 bases, with 9 bases left in between. Sequences were derived from CD4+ or CD8+ T cells sorted from blood, sampled in a trial of the OX40 agonist ivuxolimab. The V gene is TRBV2, the J gene TRBJ2-3; D unresolved. The clonotype was recovered from an adult with an advanced solid tumor such as melanoma, head and neck, liver or kidney cancer. The CDR3 loop is CASSPRRSTDTQYF. CDR3 bases: TGTGCCAGCAGTCCTCGTAGAAGCACAGATACGCAGTATTTT.